These T cell receptor beta chains were read from a single sample in a study of T cell repertoires in cytomegalovirus infection. No cognate antigen is known for these TCRs. TCRdb recomputed calls from the reads with MiXCR, one row per CDR3 protein. This sample carries approximately 990,000 distinct CDR3 sequences, approximately 31% of them seen once, and the ten largest clones take about 14%. The specimen comprised cultured CD8+ T cells from PBMCs, sampled from culture after CMV antigen stimulation. The receptors come from a human donor in good health (CMV status not recorded). Some clones in this sample may be carry-over from other donors' samples. Each CDR3 is given with its conserved first and last residue. A D gene is named only where the DNA matches it firmly. Clone size appears in some rows only: once, few, many, or a class for an expanded clone.

V gene	CDR3 length	J gene	D gene	clone size	CDR3 DNA	CDR3 protein
TRBV27	15	TRBJ1-5	TRBD1	NA	TGTGCCAGCAGTCCCCGGACAGGGGGCGATCAGCCCCAGCATTTT	CASSPRTGGDQPQHF
TRBV13	13	TRBJ2-3	NA	NA	TGTGCCAGCAGCCGGCTAGAAACAGATACGCAGTATTTT	CASSRLETDTQYF
TRBV3-1	17	TRBJ2-2	NA	NA	TGTGCCAGCAGCCAAATCGGCGGGGGCCTTAACACCGGGGAGCTGTTTTTT	CASSQIGGGLNTGELFF
TRBV27	14	TRBJ1-5	NA	NA	TGTGCCAGCGGAGGGGGATATAGCAATCAGCCCCAGCATTTT	CASGGGYSNQPQHF
TRBV7-9	14	TRBJ2-7	TRBD1	many	TGTGCCAGCAGCCAACTCCCTGGACAGGGAGAGCAGTACTTC	CASSQLPGQGEQYF
TRBV7-4	13	TRBJ2-1	NA	NA	TGTGCCAGCAGCTTGGGCGACTGGGGCGAGCAGTTCTTC	CASSLGDWGEQFF
TRBV25-1	12	TRBJ2-4	NA	few	TGTGCCAGCAGTGAATCCCGAAACATTCAGTACTTC	CASSESRNIQYF
TRBV6-1	14	TRBJ1-2	NA	NA	TGTGCCAGCAGCGACGGGTACAGCAACTATGGCTACACCTTC	CASSDGYSNYGYTF
TRBV7-3	17	TRBJ2-6	NA	few	TGTGCCAGCAGCCCGACACCAGGAAATTCTGGGGCCAACGTCCTGACTTTC	CASSPTPGNSGANVLTF
TRBV6-1	13	TRBJ1-6	TRBD1	many	TGTGCCAGCCTACAGGGGGAATATTCACCCCTCCACTTT	CASLQGEYSPLHF
TRBV5-1	13	TRBJ1-4	NA	few	TGCGCCAGCAGCTGGACAACTAATGAAAAACTGTTTTTT	CASSWTTNEKLFF
TRBV6-5	17	TRBJ2-1	NA	few	TGTGCCAGCAGCCAATACCGGGTTGCCGCAGGAAGCAATGAGCAGTTCTTC	CASSQYRVAAGSNEQFF
TRBV27	15	TRBJ1-2	NA	NA	TGTGCCAGCAGTTTATCGGACCCACGATACTATGGCTACACCTTC	CASSLSDPRYYGYTF
TRBV13	15	TRBJ1-6	NA	NA	TGTGCCAGCAGCTTAGTCAGGGCGAAAAATTCACCCCTCCACTTT	CASSLVRAKNSPLHF
TRBV12-3/TRBV12-4	15	TRBJ2-2	NA	once	TGTGCCAGCAGTTTCGGGGGACACTGGTTCGGGGAGCTGTTTTTT	CASSFGGHWFGELFF
TRBV20-1	13	TRBJ1-2	NA	once	TGCAGTGCTAGAGATGAGGGGAACTATGGCTACACCTTC	CSARDEGNYGYTF
TRBV4-3	15	TRBJ1-6	NA	NA	TGCGCCAGCAGCCAAGCGCACAGGACGAATTCACCCCTCCACTTT	CASSQAHRTNSPLHF
TRBV4-1	15	TRBJ2-5	TRBD2	NA	TGCGCCAGCAGCCACGGGACTAGCGGGTTGGAGACCCAGTACTTC	CASSHGTSGLETQYF
TRBV28	14	TRBJ1-1	TRBD1	NA	TGTGCCAGCACGACAGGGGTTTTGAACACTGAAGCTTTCTTT	CASTTGVLNTEAFF
TRBV10-3	18	TRBJ2-1	TRBD2	NA	TGTGCCATCAGTGAGGGCCTACTCGTGGCGGGGGGGCAGGATGAGCAGTTCTTC	CAISEGLLVAGGQDEQFF
TRBV12-3/TRBV12-4	11	TRBJ2-7	NA	NA	TGTGCCAGCAGTTCCTCGGAGGAGCAGTACTTC	CASSSSEEQYF
TRBV7-9	15	TRBJ2-2	TRBD2	NA	TGTGCCAGCACCCCTCGGGGGGGTGACACCGGGGAGCTGTTTTTT	CASTPRGGDTGELFF
TRBV2	13	TRBJ1-1	NA	NA	TGTGCCAGCAGTGGTTGGACGAACACTGAAGCTTTCTTT	CASSGWTNTEAFF
TRBV7-3	17	TRBJ2-2	NA	NA	TGTGCCAGCAGCCCCGGGACATCCACACCCGACACCGGGGAGCTGTTTTTT	CASSPGTSTPDTGELFF
TRBV5-4	16	TRBJ2-3	TRBD2	NA	TGTGCCAGCAGCAGTCCTAGCGGGGGGACGTCAGATACGCAGTATTTT	CASSSPSGGTSDTQYF
TRBV7-9	18	TRBJ1-1	NA	many	TGTGCCAGCAGCTTAGCGTTTCAGGGGACTACATTGAACACTGAAGCTTTCTTT	CASSLAFQGTTLNTEAFF
TRBV12-5	15	TRBJ2-3	NA	NA	TGTGCTAGTGGTTTTGGAACGGAGAGCACAGATACGCAGTATTTT	CASGFGTESTDTQYF
TRBV3-1	17	TRBJ1-1	NA	few	TGTGCCAGCAGCCCCATAGGAGCTAGCTTCCTGAACACTGAAGCTTTCTTT	CASSPIGASFLNTEAFF
TRBV7-9	13	TRBJ2-1	NA	many	TGTGCCAGCAGCGGAGGCGGAGGCAATGAGCAGTTCTTC	CASSGGGGNEQFF
TRBV7-2	17	TRBJ1-2	NA	NA	TGTGCCAGCAGCTTAGAATCCTTGGGGGGGGTCGACTATGGCTACACCTTC	CASSLESLGGVDYGYTF
TRBV24-1	11	TRBJ2-5	NA	few	TGTGCCACCAGTGATTTGAGCTTTAGGTACTTC	CATSDLSFRYF
TRBV10-3	14	TRBJ1-1	NA	few	TGTGCCACCGCAACAACACGAGGGAACACTGAAGCTTTCTTT	CATATTRGNTEAFF
TRBV11-3	15	TRBJ2-1	NA	few	TGTGCCAGCAGTTCTAACGGCCGGGACACAGTACGGCAGTTCTTC	CASSSNGRDTVRQFF
TRBV6-1	12	TRBJ1-1	NA	NA	TGTACCAGCAGTGAAATCCCGACTGAAGCTTTCTTT	CTSSEIPTEAFF
TRBV7-6	15	TRBJ1-6	NA	few	TGTGCCAGCAGCTTAGCAGGGTTCCATAATTCACCCCTCCACTTT	CASSLAGFHNSPLHF
TRBV7-8	16	TRBJ1-5	TRBD1	few	TGTGCCTCAGGAGGGGGACAGGGGGTAGGCAATCAGCCCCAGCATTTT	CASGGGQGVGNQPQHF
TRBV7-7	14	TRBJ2-7	NA	NA	TGTGCTAGCAGCATTACGGTGGGTTCGTACGAGCAGTACTTC	CASSITVGSYEQYF
TRBV12-3/TRBV12-4	14	TRBJ2-5	NA	NA	TGTGCCAGCAGTTACCGCGCCCTGAGGGAGACCCAGTACTTC	CASSYRALRETQYF
TRBV28	13	TRBJ1-1	NA	NA	TGTGCCAGCAAGCCGGGAAATCGGGCTGAAGCTTTCTTT	CASKPGNRAEAFF
TRBV19	15	TRBJ1-1	NA	NA	TGTGCCAGTAGTCGCATGCGGGACAAGGGCACTGAAGCTTTCTTT	CASSRMRDKGTEAFF
TRBV29-1	12	TRBJ2-7	TRBD1	NA	TGCAGCGTTGGACAGGGTGGCTACGAGCAGTACTTC	CSVGQGGYEQYF
TRBV19	14	TRBJ2-5	TRBD1	few	TGTGCCAGTAGTATGGCAGGGGGCCGAGAGACCCAGTACTTC	CASSMAGGRETQYF
TRBV13	17	TRBJ2-1	TRBD2	NA	TGTGCCAGCAGCTCCTTGACTAGCGGGGAAGTGATGGATGAGCAGTTCTTC	CASSSLTSGEVMDEQFF
TRBV12-3/TRBV12-4	14	TRBJ1-6	NA	NA	TGTGCCAGCAGAGCGGACCGGCGGGGTTCACCCCTCCACTTT	CASRADRRGSPLHF
TRBV5-1	15	TRBJ1-1	TRBD1	NA	TGCGCCAGCAGCTTGGCAGGGGACAGTCTACATGAAGCTTTCTTT	CASSLAGDSLHEAFF
TRBV5-1	14	TRBJ2-7	NA	NA	TGCGCCAGCAGCTTGCGAGACGGGGACTACGAGCAGTACTTC	CASSLRDGDYEQYF
TRBV10-3	15	TRBJ1-5	NA	few	TGTGCCATCAGTGAGTCTTCGGGAGTGGCTCAGCCCCAGCATTTT	CAISESSGVAQPQHF
TRBV4-2	14	TRBJ2-3	NA	NA	TGTGCCAGCAGCCAAGGAGCTAGCACAGATACGCAGTATTTT	CASSQGASTDTQYF
TRBV7-9	14	TRBJ1-1	NA	NA	TGTGCCAGCACCCGACCAGTTAGCAGGACTGAAGCTTTCTTT	CASTRPVSRTEAFF
TRBV7-3	15	TRBJ2-3	NA	NA	TGTGCCAGCAGCCTTTCAAGGACCGACCGAGATACGCAGTATTTT	CASSLSRTDRDTQYF
TRBV27	13	TRBJ1-1	NA	NA	TGTGCCAGCAGTTACGGAGTTTACACTGAAGCTTTCTTT	CASSYGVYTEAFF
TRBV7-4	14	TRBJ1-6	NA	NA	TGTGCCAGCAGCTTAATAGGGGAGGGTTCACCCCTCCACTTT	CASSLIGEGSPLHF
TRBV7-6	15	TRBJ2-1	NA	NA	TGTGCCAGCACCAACTCCGGGACGGAGGGATCTGAGCAGTTCTTC	CASTNSGTEGSEQFF
TRBV7-9	14	TRBJ2-5	NA	NA	TGTGCCAGCAGCAAACCCAAGGCATCGGAGACCCAGTACTTC	CASSKPKASETQYF
TRBV7-8	13	TRBJ2-1	NA	many	TGTGCCAGCAGCCTCGACCAGTACAATGAGCAGTTCTTC	CASSLDQYNEQFF